Below are 2 T cell receptor beta chains sequenced from a single sample in a study of CD8+ T cells in alopecia areata. Sequencing used cDNA as its template, made by extracting RNA and reverse transcribing it. Profiling relied on immunoSEQ multiplex PCR, and the TCRdb table lists in-frame clones only, not all of them. The table lists fewer than 40,000 clones, approximately 56% of them singletons. Sequences were obtained from NKG2D-high CD8+ T cells sorted from blood. Receptors originate from a human donor with alopecia areata.

This clone appeared a few times. The chain has TRBV29-1 and TRBJ2-2; the D is unclear. The CDR3 is made up of 12 amino acids. Germline V gene data show CDR1 as SQVTM and CDR2 as ANQGSEA. V was shortened by 4 bases and J by 6 bases, with 9 bases between the two germline ends. CDR3 sequence: CSVVPPSGELFF. The CDR3 region has the DNA TGCAGCGTTGTCCCCCCCTCCGGGGAGCTGTTTTTT.

The chain links TRBV11-2 to TRBJ2-7; 7 nucleotides line up with TRBD1. The CDR3 sequence is 13 residues long. Germline V gives CDR1 SGHAT, CDR2 FQNNGV. The ends lost 4 bases at V and 1 base at J; junction bases unmatched: 1. The CDR3 protein is CASSWDRSYEQYF. For the CDR3, the DNA is TGTGCCAGCAGCTGGGACAGATCCTACGAGCAGTACTTC.